The clone carrying this T cell receptor beta chain has ten or more counts. V was trimmed by 5 bases and J by 7 bases, leaving 12 bases between them. The CDR3 is made up of 12 amino acids. Per the germline V gene, CDR1 is MNHEY and CDR2 is SVGEGT. Researchers built TCR beta libraries using quantitative 5'-RACE with molecular barcodes. In TCRdb, the 5' RACE reads were re-called with MiXCR into one record per CDR3 protein. The sample has some 200,000 distinct CDR3 sequences; roughly 20% are singletons. The data were obtained in a study of CD8 T cells in ankylosing spondylitis. V gene TRBV6-2 or TRBV6-3 combines with J gene TRBJ2-7, with D uncertain. The clonotype comes from a male donor between 5 and 35 years old with ankylosing spondylitis or in good health (not recorded which). Sequences were obtained from blood, either unsorted or a sorted T cell fraction (not recorded which). In DNA form, the CDR3 reads TGTGCCAGCAGTGATGGTTTCTGGGAGCAGTACTTC. Protein product: CASSDGFWEQYF.